Given below is one TCR beta chain in context. What this receptor recognizes is not known. Within one base of it there is no much larger clone, and no base qualities were kept. This sample stems from a study of shared clonotypes between healthy human individuals (dated by TCRdb to 2018 to 2021). Regarding the research as a whole: The cohort included three men and two women between 18 and 49 years of age. For each donor, CD4 naive and CD4 memory were each given three plates, CD8 naive was given two plates, and CD8 memory was given one plate. Blood TCR repertoires of several healthy adults were deeply sequenced to estimate repertoire size and the extent of clonotype sharing between individuals. To increase sequencing depth and limit assay-specific biases, different laboratories used diverse techniques to prepare libraries and sequence TCR repertoires. Leukapheresis yielded between about 0.94 and 10 billion PBMCs per donor. Findings and caveats that apply to the study as a whole: Even with the large sequencing depth, rarefaction of the sorted-subset datasets indicated that sequencing was incomplete. Because the study included a small number of donors, the genetic and exposure-history diversity represented was limited. Sampling was limited to blood, and TCR repertoires in tissue likely differ from TCR repertoires in blood. Estimated clonotype richness was generally larger for naive than for memory subsets. Pairwise subsampling indicated that sequencing depth was expected to affect the degree of clonotype sharing among donors. Sharing across four donors was observed for around 5% of naive CD4, about 3.2% of naive CD8, 2.3% of memory CD4, and roughly 0.43% of memory CD8 clonotypes. Higher generation probabilities were observed for clonotypes shared by all four sorted-subset donors than for non-shared clonotypes.

The germline V gene supplies CDR1 KGHSH and CDR2 LQKENI. Its CDR3 holds 14 amino acids, cysteine through phenylalanine. The entry retains the CDR3 DNA only, 42 bases that are in frame from base 1. The V end gives up 8 bases and the J end 1 base, leaving 3 bases in the junction not matched to a gene. Healthy HIV-negative adults with no recently reported acute infections or vaccinations were included as donors. Only Caucasian adults living in Nashville, Tennessee, USA were represented among the donors. Magnetic negative selection was used to enrich CD4+ T cells, after which naive cells were positively selected on CD45RA and the negative fraction became the memory subset. After blood collection by leukapheresis, PBMCs were isolated using Ficoll-Histopaque density gradient centrifugation and then cryopreserved in the vapor phase of liquid nitrogen. Analytical flow cytometry was used to check the purity and quantity of each magnetically sorted T cell population. Each sorted fraction had its genomic DNA isolated and then quantified by UV absorbance on a Nanodrop 2000c.

TCR CDR3 regions were amplified from genomic DNA by multiplex PCR using the deep immunoSEQ assay. Genomic DNA extracted from each cell subset was distributed evenly over all wells of several immunoSEQ 96-well plates, and each plate served as one replicate. For sorted subsets, each replicate PCR was loaded with roughly 200 ng genomic DNA, equivalent to about 30,000 T cell genomes. Purified libraries were measured with a Qubit 3.0 fluorometer, size-checked on a Bioanalyzer 2100, and measured again with the KAPA Library Quantification kit. A separate single-read 150-cycle Illumina NextSeq 550 flow cell was used to sequence each immunoSEQ 96-well plate. As for the original processing: Because the immunoSEQ output held only junctional sequences and lacked quality scores, the filtering could not match the filtering applied to full-length reads. Sequences were annotated with PyIR, a Python wrapper for IgBLAST v1.9, and V/J genes and CDR3 were assigned using IMGT germline references. Reads were filtered out if the reads had weak V/J assignments (E-value above 1e-6), no CDR3, stop codons, out-of-frame junctions, or ambiguous translated residues. A V3J clonotype was defined by an identical inferred V gene, J gene, and CDR3 amino acid sequence. Percentage overlap between repertoires was calculated by dividing the number of shared unique clonotypes by the size of the smaller repertoire. Richness of each repertoire was evaluated using RTK rarefaction, the Chao1 estimator, and Recon v2.1 estimates of unobserved clonotypes. OLGA was used to compute generation probabilities for all TCRbeta clonotypes that the gDNA method yielded from a handful of donors. This immuneACCESS table, as held by TCRdb, lists in-frame sequences with V and J called but not all clones. Of the missing ones, under half trace to an unresolved V gene in checked studies; the others have no known cause. Clone size and V and J calls were adopted from that table, with D and trimming inferred from the DNA. This sample gives over a million clones in total; 98% to 99% of them show up just once. The top ten clonotypes cover over 0.3% of the sample.

Here the chain combines TRBV18 and TRBJ2-5, and TRBD2 aligns with 11 junction nucleotides. Sequences were obtained from naive CD4+ T cells sorted from blood. The cell subset or site label for this specimen denotes: CD45RA+ positively selected. This sequence was found in a man aged 30-40 years in good health. The nucleotides are TGTGCCAGCCAGACTAGCGGGGCCCAAGAGACCCAGTACTTC. Its protein product is CASQTSGAQETQYF.